Reported below is one T cell receptor (beta chain). Its antigen is unknown. The source of the sample is a study of shared clonotypes between healthy human individuals. Whole-study findings and limits: In general, naive subsets displayed greater estimated richness than memory subsets did. Generation probabilities were higher for clonotypes shared across all four sorted-subset donors than for unshared ones. Sampling covered nothing but blood. Tissue TCR repertoires likely differ from those found in blood.

In the CD4+ fraction, cells were divided into CD45RA+ naive and CD45RA-negative memory subsets. The V gene's germline CDR1 is GTSNPN and CDR2 SVGIG (reference sequence). The CDR3 sequence is 12 residues long. V dropped 2 bases and J dropped 3 bases, with 8 bases sitting between them. Sequencing used immunoSEQ multiplex PCR; TCRdb keeps in-frame clones, though not all of them. The sample lists roughly 2.5 million clones; around nine tenths were seen once. Sequencing was carried out using naive CD4+ T cells sorted from blood. The subset: CD45RA+ positively selected. This rearrangement joins TRBV30 to TRBJ2-7, with a possible D match to TRBD2 (5 bases). This clonotype was sampled from a man aged 18 to 30 in good health. The CDR3 DNA sequence: TGTGCCTGGAGTTCAGAGGGCTACGAGCAGTACTTC. Its translation is CAWSSEGYEQYF. Full variable domain (outside the CDR3, taken from reference TRBV30 and TRBJ2-7): SQTIHQWPATLVQPVGSPLSLECTVEGTSNPNLYWYRQAAGRGLQLLFYSVGIGQISSEVPQNLSASRPQDRQFILSSKKLLLSDSGFYLCAWSSEGYEQYFGPGTRLTVT.